These 7 T cell receptor beta chains originate from one sample sequenced in a study of blood T cell repertoires in COVID-19. The table came from immunoSEQ multiplex PCR; TCRdb's copy has only in-frame clones and leaves some out. The table has 15,000 or so clones, around 86% seen once. Sequencing used peripheral blood. Receptors originate from a human donor in a cohort sampled during active COVID-19.

The chain employs TRBV29-1 and TRBJ2-1; a weak D match, TRBD1 (5 bases). The CDR3 has 15 amino acids. Trimming cost V 7 bases and J 0 bases, with 16 bases left between them. Germline CDR1 is SQVTM and CDR2 is ANQGSEA. The CDR3 sequence is CSAAGQEFSYNEQFF. CDR3 sequence (DNA): TGCAGCGCTGCAGGGCAGGAGTTCTCCTACAATGAGCAGTTCTTC.

The V and J genes are TRBV7-9 and TRBJ1-3; no clear D gene. Germline assignment: CDR1 SEHNR and CDR2 FQNEAQ (reference sequence). The CDR3 runs 17 residues. V was pared by 1 base and J by 4 bases, with 17 bases between. CDR3 sequence: CASSLVVFLEAGNTIYF. DNA for the CDR3: TGTGCCAGCAGCTTAGTTGTATTTCTCGAAGCAGGAAACACCATATATTTT.

The chain combines TRBV6-2 or TRBV6-3 with TRBJ2-3, with TRBD2 as a possible D gene (7 bases). Deletions cut 4 bases from V and 6 bases from J, with 11 bases between. There are 13 residues in the CDR3. Germline assignment: CDR1 MNHEY and CDR2 SVGEGT. In DNA, the CDR3 is TGTGCCAGCAGTTCGGGGGGCAGGGATACGCAGTATTTT. This translates into CASSSGGRDTQYF.

Only one count was recorded for this clone. The chain employs TRBV5-1 and TRBJ2-2; TRBD1 aligns across 12 bases. Germline CDR1 is SGHRS and CDR2 is YFSETQ. V was clipped by 3 bases and J by 15 bases; unmatched bases: 9. CDR3 length: 14 residues. CDR3: CASSSSRDRGPVFF. The CDR3 DNA reads as TGCGCCAGCAGCTCCAGCCGGGACAGGGGGCCGGTGTTTTTT. Together with reference TRBV5-1 and TRBJ2-2, the CDR3 gives the full variable domain: KAGVTQTPRYLIKTRGQQVTLSCSPISGHRSVSWYQQTPGQGLQFLFEYFSETQRNKGNFPGRFSGRQFSNSRSEMNVSTLELGDSALYLCASSSSRDRGPVFFGEGSRLTVL.

This clone was seen only a few times. The V and J genes are TRBV9 and TRBJ1-6; the D is unclear. With 2 bases removed from V and 6 bases from J, the gap between germline ends came to 9 bases. The germline V gene has CDR1 SGDLS and CDR2 YYNGEE. This CDR3 region has 14 residues. The chain's CDR3 is CASSVLVANSPLHF. In nucleotides, the CDR3 is TGTGCCAGCAGCGTTCTGGTGGCTAATTCACCCCTCCACTTT.

The J gene is TRBJ2-3, the V gene TRBV28; 9 bases line up with TRBD2. CDR3 length equals 15 residues. V lost 6 bases and J lost 2; bases outside the gene matches: 6. From germline, CDR1 is MDHEN and CDR2 SYDVKM. DNA of the CDR3: TGTGCCAGCAGCGTAGCGGGGGTAGCCACAGATACGCAGTATTTT. It specifies CASSVAGVATDTQYF.

The V and J genes are TRBV19 and TRBJ1-4; a possible D gene is TRBD1 (5 bases). Trimming stripped 1 base from V and 0 bases from J, with 9 bases between. Germline lookup yields CDR1 LNHDA and CDR2 SQIVND (reference sequence). This CDR3 region has 16 residues. The CDR3 sequence is CASSIVDSATNEKLFF. The CDR3 DNA sequence: TGTGCCAGTAGTATAGTCGACAGCGCAACTAATGAAAAACTGTTTTTT.